This record covers a single T cell receptor (beta chain). Its antigen remains unknown. The germline V and J ends were trimmed by 3 bases and 7 bases, with 10 bases remaining between them. Germline CDR1 and CDR2: SGHTA and FQGTGA. The CDR3 runs 13 residues. TCRdb's table, derived via immunoSEQ multiplex PCR, lists solely in-frame clones and lacks some. The sample comprises more than 90,000 clones, 92% of which are singletons, and roughly 3.3% rests with the top ten. The entry originates in a study of CD4+ T cells in melanoma. General study findings and limits: CD8+ T cell, macrophage and B cell function reportedly correlated with neoantigen-specific CD4+ T cells.

Specimen: peripheral blood. The genes are TRBV7-3 and TRBJ2-1; D is unresolved. This sequence originates from a human donor with melanoma. CDR3 sequence (DNA): TGTGCCAGCAGCTTGTCCAGAACTAATGAGCAGTTCTTC. Translating gives CASSLSRTNEQFF.